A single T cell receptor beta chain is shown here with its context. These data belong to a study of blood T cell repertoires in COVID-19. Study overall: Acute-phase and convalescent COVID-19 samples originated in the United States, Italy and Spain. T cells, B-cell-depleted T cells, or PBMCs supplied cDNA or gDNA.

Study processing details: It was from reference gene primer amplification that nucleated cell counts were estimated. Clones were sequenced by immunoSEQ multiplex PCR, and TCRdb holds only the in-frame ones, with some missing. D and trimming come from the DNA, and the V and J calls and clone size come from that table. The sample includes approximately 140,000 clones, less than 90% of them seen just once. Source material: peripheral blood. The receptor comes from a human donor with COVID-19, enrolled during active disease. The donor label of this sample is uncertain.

The CDR3 loop is CASSRPGSYNEQFF. CDR3 nucleotide sequence: TGTGCCAGCAGTCGCCCCGGGAGCTACAATGAGCAGTTCTTC. The V gene is TRBV6-6, the J gene TRBJ2-1, with a weak D call TRBD2 (6 bases). V lost 5 bases, J lost 3 bases, and 11 bases lay in between. The germline gives CDR1 MNHNY, CDR2 SVGAGI (reference sequence). The CDR3 loop spans 14 amino acids.